This T cell receptor (beta chain) was captured by sequencing in a study of blood T cell repertoires in COVID-19. In the authors' workflow: Amplification of reference gene primers provided the estimated nucleated cell counts. Assay used: immunoSEQ multiplex PCR; TCRdb lists only in-frame clones, some missing. D and trimming were read from the DNA, whereas the V and J calls and clone size are those reported in that table. There are about 46,000 clones in the sample; about 90% occur only once, and approximately 15% lies in the top ten. V gave up 5 bases and J gave up 6 bases; unmatched junction bases: 6. CDR1 and CDR2 (germline): SGHVS, FQNEAQ. The CDR3 has 13 amino acids.

This TCR came from a human donor in a cohort sampled during active COVID-19. The specimen was peripheral blood. The chain has TRBV7-8 and TRBJ2-7, with 8 nucleotides matching TRBD1. The CDR3 loop is CASSVTGAREQYF. DNA of the CDR3: TGTGCCAGCAGCGTGACAGGGGCTCGCGAGCAGTACTTC. The entire variable domain, with the rest obtained from reference TRBV7-8 and TRBJ2-7, is as follows: GAGVSQSPRYKVAKRGQDVALRCDPISGHVSLFWYQQALGQGPEFLTYFQNEAQLDKSGLPSDRFFAERPEGSVSTLKIQRTQQEDSAVYLCASSVTGAREQYFGPGTRLTVT.